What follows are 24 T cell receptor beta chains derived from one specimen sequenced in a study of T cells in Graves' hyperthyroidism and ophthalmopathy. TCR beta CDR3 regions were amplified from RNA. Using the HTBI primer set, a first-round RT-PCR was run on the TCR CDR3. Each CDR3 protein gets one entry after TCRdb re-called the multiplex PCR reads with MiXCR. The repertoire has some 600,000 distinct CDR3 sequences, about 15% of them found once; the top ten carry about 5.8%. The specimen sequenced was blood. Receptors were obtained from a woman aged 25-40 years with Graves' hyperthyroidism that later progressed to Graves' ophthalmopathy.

CDR3 region: CASSTHGSNEQFF. The DNA for the CDR3 is TGTGCCAGTAGTACACATGGTAGCAATGAGCAGTTCTTC. This rearrangement joins TRBV19 to TRBJ2-1; D is unclear. This CDR3 comprises 13 residues. V was clipped by 4 bases and J by 6 bases, with 10 bases between them. Germline CDR1 reads LNHDA; CDR2 reads SQIVND (reference sequence).

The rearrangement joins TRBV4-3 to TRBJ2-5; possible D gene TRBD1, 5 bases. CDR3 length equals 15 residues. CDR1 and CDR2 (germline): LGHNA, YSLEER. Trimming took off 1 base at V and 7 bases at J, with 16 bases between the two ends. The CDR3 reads CASSQGVGVLWTQYF. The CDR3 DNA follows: TGCGCCAGCAGCCAAGGAGTAGGGGTGTTGTGGACCCAGTACTTC.

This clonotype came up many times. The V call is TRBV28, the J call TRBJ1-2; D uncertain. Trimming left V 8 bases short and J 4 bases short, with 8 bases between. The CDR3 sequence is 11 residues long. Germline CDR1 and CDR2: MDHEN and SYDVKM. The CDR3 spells CASVSGYGYTF. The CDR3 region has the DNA TGTGCCAGCGTGTCGGGCTATGGCTACACCTTC.

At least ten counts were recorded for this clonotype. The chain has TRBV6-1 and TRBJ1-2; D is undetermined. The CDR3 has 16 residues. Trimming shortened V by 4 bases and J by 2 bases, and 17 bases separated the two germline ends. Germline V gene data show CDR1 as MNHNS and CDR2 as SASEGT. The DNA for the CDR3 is TGTGCCAGCAGTGCTTCGAGGGCTCCGAACAACTATGGCTACACCTTC. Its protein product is CASSASRAPNNYGYTF.

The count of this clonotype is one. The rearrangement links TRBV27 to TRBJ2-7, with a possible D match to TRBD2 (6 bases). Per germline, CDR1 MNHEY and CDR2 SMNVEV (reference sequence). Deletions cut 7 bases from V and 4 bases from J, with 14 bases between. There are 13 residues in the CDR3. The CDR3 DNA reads TGTGCCAGCACCGGGGCCCGGGGGTACGAGCAGTACTTC. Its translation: CASTGARGYEQYF.

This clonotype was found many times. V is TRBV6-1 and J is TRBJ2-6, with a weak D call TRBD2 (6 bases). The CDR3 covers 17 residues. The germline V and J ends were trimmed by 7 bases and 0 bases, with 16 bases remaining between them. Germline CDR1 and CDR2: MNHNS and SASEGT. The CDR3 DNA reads TGTGCCAGCACGTGGAGGGCAGGGATCTCTGGGGCCAACGTCCTGACTTTC. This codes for CASTWRAGISGANVLTF.

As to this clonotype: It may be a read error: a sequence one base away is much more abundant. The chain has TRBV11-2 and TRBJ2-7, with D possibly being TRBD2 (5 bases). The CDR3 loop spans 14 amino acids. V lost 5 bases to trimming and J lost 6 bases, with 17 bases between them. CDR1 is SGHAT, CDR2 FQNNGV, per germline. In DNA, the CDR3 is TGTGCCAGCAGCGGAGCGGTCACTAGTGGCGAGCAGTACTTC. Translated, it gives CASSGAVTSGEQYF.

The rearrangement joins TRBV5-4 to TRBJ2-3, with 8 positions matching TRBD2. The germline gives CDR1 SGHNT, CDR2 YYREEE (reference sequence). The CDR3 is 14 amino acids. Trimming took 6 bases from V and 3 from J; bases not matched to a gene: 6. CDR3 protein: CASNPGLDTDTQYF. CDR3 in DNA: TGTGCCAGCAACCCGGGACTAGATACAGATACGCAGTATTTT.

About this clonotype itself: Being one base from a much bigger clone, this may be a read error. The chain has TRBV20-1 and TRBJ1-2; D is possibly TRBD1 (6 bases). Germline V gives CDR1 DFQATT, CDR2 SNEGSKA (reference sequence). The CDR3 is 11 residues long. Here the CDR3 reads CSLDSNYGYIF. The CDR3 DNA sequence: TGCAGTCTGGACAGCAACTATGGCTACATCTTC.

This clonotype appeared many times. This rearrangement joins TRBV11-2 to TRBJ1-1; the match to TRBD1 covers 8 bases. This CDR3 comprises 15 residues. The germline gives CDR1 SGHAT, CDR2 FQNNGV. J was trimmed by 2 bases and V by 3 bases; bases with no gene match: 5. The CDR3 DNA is TGTGCCAGCAGCTTCGCAGGGGGCGGCAACACTGAAGCTTTCTTT. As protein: CASSFAGGGNTEAFF. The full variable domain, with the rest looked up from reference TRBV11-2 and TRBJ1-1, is EAGVAQSPRYKIIEKRQSVAFWCNPISGHATLYWYQQILGQGPKLLIQFQNNGVVDDSQLPKDRFSAERLKGVDSTLKIQPAKLEDSAVYLCASSFAGGGNTEAFFGQGTRLTVV.

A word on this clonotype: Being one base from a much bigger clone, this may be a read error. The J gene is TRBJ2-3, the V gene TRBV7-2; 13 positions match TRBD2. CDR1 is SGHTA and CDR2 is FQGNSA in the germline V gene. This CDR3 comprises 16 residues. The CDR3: CAGSHGTSGKTDTQYF. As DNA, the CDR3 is TGTGCCGGCAGCCACGGGACTAGCGGGAAGACAGATACGCAGTATTTT.

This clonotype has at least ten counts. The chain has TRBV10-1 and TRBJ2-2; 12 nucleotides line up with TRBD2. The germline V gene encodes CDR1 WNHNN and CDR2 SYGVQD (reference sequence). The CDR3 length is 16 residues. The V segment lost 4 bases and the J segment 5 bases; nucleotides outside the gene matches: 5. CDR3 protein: CASSAGLAGWTGELFF. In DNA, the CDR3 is TGCGCCAGCAGTGCCGGACTAGCGGGATGGACCGGGGAGCTGTTTTTT.

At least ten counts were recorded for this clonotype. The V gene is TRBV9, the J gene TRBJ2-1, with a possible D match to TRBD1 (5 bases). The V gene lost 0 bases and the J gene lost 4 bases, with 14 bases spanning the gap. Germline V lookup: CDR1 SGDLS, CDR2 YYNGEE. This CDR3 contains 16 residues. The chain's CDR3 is CASSVEGQGLYNEQFF. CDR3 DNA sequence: TGTGCCAGCAGCGTAGAAGGGCAGGGCCTTTACAATGAGCAGTTCTTC.

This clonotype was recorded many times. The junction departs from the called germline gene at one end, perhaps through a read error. CDR3 region: CASSLALSTDTQYF. DNA of the CDR3: TGTGCCAGCAGTTTAGCACTAAGCACAGATACGCAGTATTTT. The chain links TRBV7-2 to TRBJ2-3; D uncertain. The CDR3 runs to 14 residues. From germline, CDR1 is SGHTA and CDR2 FQGNSA.

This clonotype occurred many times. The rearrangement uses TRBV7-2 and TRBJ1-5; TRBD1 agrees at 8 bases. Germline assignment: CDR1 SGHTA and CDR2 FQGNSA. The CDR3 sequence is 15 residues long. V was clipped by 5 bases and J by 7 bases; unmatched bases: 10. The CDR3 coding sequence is TGTGCCAGCAGCGTTGGGGGGACAGGAGTACAGCCCCAGCATTTT. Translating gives CASSVGGTGVQPQHF.

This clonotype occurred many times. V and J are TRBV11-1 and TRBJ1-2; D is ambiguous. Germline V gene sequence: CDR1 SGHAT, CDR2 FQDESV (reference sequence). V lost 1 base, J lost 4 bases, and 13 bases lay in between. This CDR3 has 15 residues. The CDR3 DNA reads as TGTGCCAGCAGCTTAGAGGAGGCCGGTACCTATGGCTACACCTTC. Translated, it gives CASSLEEAGTYGYTF.

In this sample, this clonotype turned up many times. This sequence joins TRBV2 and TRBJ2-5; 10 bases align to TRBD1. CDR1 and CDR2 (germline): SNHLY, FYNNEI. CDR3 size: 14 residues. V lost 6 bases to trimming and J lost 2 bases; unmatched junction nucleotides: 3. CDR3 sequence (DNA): TGTGCCAGCAGCCGACAGGGGGCACAAGAGACCCAGTACTTC. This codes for CASSRQGAQETQYF.

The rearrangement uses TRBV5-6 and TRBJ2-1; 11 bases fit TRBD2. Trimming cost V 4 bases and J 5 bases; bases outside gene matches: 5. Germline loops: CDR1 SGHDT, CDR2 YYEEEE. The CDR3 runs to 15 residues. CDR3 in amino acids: CASSARLAGNNEQFF. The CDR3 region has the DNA TGTGCCAGCAGCGCTAGACTAGCGGGAAACAATGAGCAGTTCTTC.

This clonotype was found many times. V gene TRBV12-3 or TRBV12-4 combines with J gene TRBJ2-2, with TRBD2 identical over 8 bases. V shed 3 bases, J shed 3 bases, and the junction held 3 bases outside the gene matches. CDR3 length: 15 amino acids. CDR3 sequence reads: CASSLSGSDTGELFF. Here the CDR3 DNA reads TGTGCCAGCAGTTTGAGCGGGAGTGACACCGGGGAGCTGTTTTTT.

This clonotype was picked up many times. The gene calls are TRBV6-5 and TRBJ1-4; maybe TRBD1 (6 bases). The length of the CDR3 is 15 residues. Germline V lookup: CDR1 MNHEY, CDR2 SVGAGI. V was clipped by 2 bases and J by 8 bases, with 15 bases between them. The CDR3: CASSYTTGINEKLFF. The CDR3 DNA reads TGTGCCAGCAGTTACACGACAGGAATCAACGAAAAACTGTTTTTT.

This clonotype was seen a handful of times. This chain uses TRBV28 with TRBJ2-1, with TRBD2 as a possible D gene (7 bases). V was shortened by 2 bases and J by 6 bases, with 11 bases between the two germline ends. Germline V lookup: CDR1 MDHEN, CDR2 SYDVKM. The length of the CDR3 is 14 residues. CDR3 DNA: TGTGCCAGCAGTTTAGCGGGGGCAGGCAATGAGCAGTTCTTC. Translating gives CASSLAGAGNEQFF.

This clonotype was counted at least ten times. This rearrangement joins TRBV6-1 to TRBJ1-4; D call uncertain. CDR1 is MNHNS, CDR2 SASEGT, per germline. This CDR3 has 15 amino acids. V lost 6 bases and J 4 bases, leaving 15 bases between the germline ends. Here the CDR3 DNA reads TGTGCCAGCAGGAAGGATAGGCAGGATAATGAAAAACTGTTTTTT. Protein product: CASRKDRQDNEKLFF.

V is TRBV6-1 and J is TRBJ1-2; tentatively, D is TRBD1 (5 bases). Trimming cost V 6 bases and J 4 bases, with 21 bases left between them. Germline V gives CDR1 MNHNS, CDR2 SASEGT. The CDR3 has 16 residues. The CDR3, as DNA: TGTGCCAGCAGCCTATACTCGGGACCGAACGGCTATGGCTACACCTTC. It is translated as CASSLYSGPNGYGYTF.

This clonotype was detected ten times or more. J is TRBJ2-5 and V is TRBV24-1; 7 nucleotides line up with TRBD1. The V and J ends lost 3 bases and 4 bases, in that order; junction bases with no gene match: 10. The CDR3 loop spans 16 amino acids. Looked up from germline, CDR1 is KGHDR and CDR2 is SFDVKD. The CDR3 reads CATSDATGHGGETQYF. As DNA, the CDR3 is TGTGCCACCAGTGATGCGACAGGGCACGGTGGAGAGACCCAGTACTTC.